Shown below are 21 T cell receptor beta chains from a single sample sequenced in a study of blood T cells in healthy people across ages. Through a sample-barcoded 5' primer and a J-beta primer mix, a second PCR was run for about 6 to 11 cycles. TCRdb recomputed calls from the 5' RACE reads with MiXCR, one row per CDR3 protein. Among about 680,000 distinct CDR3 sequences listed, roughly 49% were seen once. Sequenced input: blood. Source of these receptors: a woman in her sixties in good health.

The rearrangement links TRBV7-3 to TRBJ2-4; 8 nucleotides match TRBD1. CDR3 length equals 15 residues. Germline CDR1 and CDR2: SGHTA and FQGTGA. With V trimmed by 2 bases and J by 5 bases, 5 bases remained unmatched. DNA for the CDR3: TGTGCCAGCAGCTTATCAGCAGGGGGCCAAAACATTCAGTACTTC. Its translation is CASSLSAGGQNIQYF.

The genes are TRBV30 and TRBJ1-4, with 8 bases lining up with TRBD1. This CDR3 region has 13 residues. V trimming: 8 bases; J trimming: 4 bases; junction bases outside the gene matches: 6. Germline CDR1 and CDR2: GTSNPN and SVGIG (reference sequence). This CDR3 is CATAGGINEKLFF. CDR3 nucleotides: TGTGCCACCGCAGGGGGCATTAATGAAAAACTGTTTTTT. Based on the CDR3 plus reference TRBV30 and TRBJ1-4, the full variable domain is SQTIHQWPATLVQPVGSPLSLECTVEGTSNPNLYWYRQAAGRGLQLLFYSVGIGQISSEVPQNLSASRPQDRQFILSSKKLLLSDSGFYLCATAGGINEKLFFGSGTQLSVL.

Written as DNA, the CDR3 is TGCGCCAGCAGCGTTACGGACAGGGAGAACGAGCAGTACTTC. Protein product: CASSVTDRENEQYF. V and J are TRBV5-1 and TRBJ2-7, with 8 positions matching TRBD1. With V trimmed by 4 bases and J by 5 bases, 8 bases remained unmatched. The CDR3 loop spans 14 amino acids. Germline assignment: CDR1 SGHRS and CDR2 YFSETQ.

CDR3 nucleotides: TGTGCCAGCAGTTACTCGGGCGAGGGATTTGGAACTAATGAAAAACTGTTTTTT. It codes for CASSYSGEGFGTNEKLFF. This chain joins TRBV6-2 or TRBV6-3 and TRBJ1-4; D gene uncertain. Trimming shortened V by 0 bases and J by 1 base, and 15 bases separated the two germline ends. Germline-derived CDR1 and CDR2 are MNHEY and SVGEGT. This CDR3 has 18 residues.

The chain uses TRBV27 and TRBJ2-1, with TRBD2 matching 9 bases. This CDR3 comprises 16 residues. V lost 3 bases to trimming and J lost 6 bases; unmatched junction nucleotides: 9. Germline CDR1 is MNHEY and CDR2 is SMNVEV (reference sequence). CDR3 DNA: TGTGCCAGCAGTTTCTTCCGGACTAGCGTATTCAATGAGCAGTTCTTC. Residues: CASSFFRTSVFNEQFF.

This clonotype was picked up a small number of times. This chain connects TRBV5-1 to TRBJ2-3; possibly TRBD2 for D (5 bases). This CDR3 region has 17 residues. Germline V gives CDR1 SGHRS, CDR2 YFSETQ. V was cut by 1 base and J by 0 bases, with 15 bases left in between. CDR3 residues: CASSLSLGGASTDTQYF. The CDR3 coding sequence is TGCGCCAGCAGCTTGTCTTTAGGAGGAGCTAGCACAGATACGCAGTATTTT.

This clonotype turned up a few times. This chain connects TRBV7-3 to TRBJ2-5; D is possibly TRBD1 (5 bases). The V and J ends lost 3 bases and 2 bases respectively, with 13 bases between them. Germline loops: CDR1 SGHTA, CDR2 FQGTGA. The CDR3 has 15 amino acids. The DNA for the CDR3 is TGTGCCAGCAGCTTGGGCTACACAGGTCAAGAGACCCAGTACTTC. It is translated as CASSLGYTGQETQYF.

The V call is TRBV29-1, the J call TRBJ2-2; the D is unclear. The germline CDR1 and CDR2 sequences are SQVTM and ANQGSEA. The CDR3 loop spans 14 amino acids. V was trimmed by 4 bases and J by 0 bases, leaving 9 bases between them. CDR3 nucleotide sequence: TGCAGCGTTGGACTTGCGGCGAACACCGGGGAGCTGTTTTTT. The encoded protein is CSVGLAANTGELFF.

V usage is TRBV10-3 and J usage is TRBJ2-1; 8 bases are shared with TRBD2. V lost 3 bases and J lost 6; bases outside the gene matches: 7. The CDR3 length is 15 residues. Germline V CDR1 and CDR2: ENHRY, SYGVKD. The DNA of the CDR3 is TGTGCCATCAGTGATACCGGGACTAGAGGCAATGAGCAGTTCTTC. This codes for CAISDTGTRGNEQFF.

This clonotype was seen only a few times. The rearrangement joins TRBV7-6 to TRBJ2-1; D uncertain. Germline lookup yields CDR1 SGHVS and CDR2 FNYEAQ. This CDR3 has 11 residues. V was cut by 8 bases and J by 7 bases, with 9 bases left in between. For the CDR3, the DNA is TGTGCCAGCGGGTCCGGGAATGAGCAGTTCTTC. Protein product: CASGSGNEQFF.

The chain combines TRBV2 with TRBJ2-1; the match to TRBD2 covers 11 bases. J was trimmed by 4 bases and V by 9 bases; bases with no gene match: 11. Germline V CDR1 and CDR2: SNHLY, FYNNEI. This CDR3 has 16 residues. CDR3: CASLVAGGPGYNEQFF. The CDR3 DNA reads TGTGCCAGTCTCGTAGCGGGAGGGCCGGGGTACAATGAGCAGTTCTTC.

This clonotype has a handful of counts. The chain uses TRBV12-3 or TRBV12-4 and TRBJ2-7; TRBD2 matches 14 bases. The CDR3 length is 16 residues. V shed 3 bases, J shed 3 bases, and the junction held 4 bases outside the gene matches. CDR3 bases: TGTGCCAGCAGTTTCGGGACTAGCGGGGGAGTCTACGAGCAGTACTTC. It translates to CASSFGTSGGVYEQYF.

CDR3 in amino acids: CASSYGTGQETQYF. For the CDR3, the DNA is TGTGCCAGCAGTTACGGTACAGGACAAGAGACCCAGTACTTC. The chain joins TRBV6-5 to TRBJ2-5, with D possibly TRBD1 on 5 matching bases. Per the germline V gene, CDR1 is MNHEY and CDR2 is SVGAGI. The CDR3 covers 14 residues. Trimming left V 2 bases short and J 2 bases short, with 9 bases between.

In its sample, this clonotype was seen a few times. The chain combines TRBV4-2 with TRBJ2-1, with D perhaps being TRBD1 or TRBD2 (6 bases each). The germline CDR1 and CDR2 sequences are LGHNA and YNFKEQ. The ends were cut back, 2 bases at V and 4 bases at J, with 12 bases in the middle. The CDR3 consists of 15 residues. CDR3 amino acids: CASSQRGQGYNEQFF. CDR3 DNA sequence: TGTGCCAGCAGCCAACGGGGGCAAGGTTACAATGAGCAGTTCTTC.

The V and J genes are TRBV4-3 and TRBJ2-2; tentatively, D is TRBD1 (5 bases). Trimming pared 1 base from V and 4 bases from J, leaving 10 bases between. CDR1 and CDR2 (germline): LGHNA, YSLEER. This CDR3 has 15 amino acids. This CDR3 is CASSQGQTLTGELFF. CDR3 DNA sequence: TGCGCCAGCAGCCAAGGACAGACCCTCACCGGGGAGCTGTTTTTT.

The sample holds a few counts of this clonotype. The genes are TRBV2 and TRBJ2-7; D is unresolved. The germline V and J ends were trimmed by 3 bases and 4 bases, with 13 bases remaining between them. Germline V gene sequence: CDR1 SNHLY, CDR2 FYNNEI. The CDR3 contains 14 residues. The CDR3 bases are TGTGCCAGCAGTGAGGATCTGGGTACTTACGAGCAGTACTTC. This encodes CASSEDLGTYEQYF.

This chain joins TRBV10-3 and TRBJ2-1; tentative D call: TRBD1 (5 bases). Trimming stripped 6 bases from V and 1 base from J, with 13 bases between. Germline V gene data show CDR1 as ENHRY and CDR2 as SYGVKD. The CDR3 is 15 amino acids. The CDR3 nucleotides are TGTGCCATCAGCGGACAAGCAGGGTCCTACAATGAGCAGTTCTTC. This gives the protein CAISGQAGSYNEQFF.

V and J are TRBV5-1 and TRBJ2-3; D not certain. This CDR3 contains 12 residues. The V and J ends lost 4 bases and 2 bases respectively, with 5 bases between them. Germline-derived CDR1 and CDR2 are SGHRS and YFSETQ. CDR3 loop: CASSISTDTQYF. The CDR3 DNA sequence: TGCGCCAGCAGCATCTCCACAGATACGCAGTATTTT.

The genes are TRBV28 and TRBJ1-1; possible D gene TRBD1, 6 bases. The V gene's germline CDR1 is MDHEN and CDR2 SYDVKM. The CDR3 contains 15 residues. The ends were cut back, 6 bases at V and 4 bases at J, with 18 bases in the middle. The CDR3 loop is CASSLQGRGSTEAFF. In DNA, the CDR3 is TGTGCCAGCAGCCTACAGGGACGGGGGAGCACTGAAGCTTTCTTT.

The chain uses TRBV15 and TRBJ2-1, with D possibly matching TRBD2 (5 bases). Trimming left V 8 bases short and J 7 bases short, with 12 bases between. The germline CDR1 and CDR2 sequences are LNHNV and YYDKDF (reference sequence). The CDR3 contains 12 residues. CDR3 sequence: CATRGSGNEQFF. In nucleotides, the CDR3 is TGTGCCACCCGAGGGTCGGGGAATGAGCAGTTCTTC.

There are a few counts of this clonotype. J is TRBJ1-5 and V is TRBV15, with D possibly TRBD1 on 6 matching bases. Trimming removed 1 base from V and 7 bases from J, with 11 bases in between. CDR1 and CDR2 from the germline V gene are LNHNV and YYDKDF (reference sequence). CDR3 length equals 14 residues. CDR3 region: CATSRVQGGQPQHF. The CDR3 nucleotides read TGTGCCACCAGCAGAGTACAGGGTGGACAGCCCCAGCATTTT.